This T cell receptor beta chain was sequenced for a study of T cells in Graves' hyperthyroidism and ophthalmopathy. Overall study: Peripheral blood was drawn at first diagnosis, prior to all treatment.

Overall study results and limits: Ophthalmopathy was predicted by the model a median of roughly 6 months ahead of onset. Most thyroid clonotypes expanded above 0.001 were also detected in blood.

The table lists this clonotype with many counts. Its antigen is currently unknown. Patients aged 18 to 65 had newly diagnosed hyperthyroidism lasting under 2 months. The source material, RNA transcripts, was used to amplify TCR beta CDR3 regions. A first-round RT-PCR of the TCR CDR3 used the HTBI primer set. From the multiplex PCR reads, TCRdb called clonotypes with MiXCR, one entry per CDR3 protein. The sample has around 340,000 distinct CDR3 sequences; about a sixth are singletons. The CDR3 is made up of 13 amino acids. Germline loops: CDR1 SGDLS, CDR2 YYNGEE. V was clipped by 0 bases and J by 3 bases, with 7 bases between them.

The sequenced sample consisted of blood. The rearrangement joins TRBV9 to TRBJ2-7; D is undetermined. This clonotype originated in a woman younger than 45 with Graves' hyperthyroidism that later progressed to Graves' ophthalmopathy. CDR3 in DNA: TGTGCCAGCAGCGTAGACTCCTTCTACGAGCAGTACTTC. Translation gives CASSVDSFYEQYF. Supplemented by reference TRBV9 and TRBJ2-7, the full variable domain reads DSGVTQTPKHLITATGQRVTLRCSPRSGDLSVYWYQQSLDQGLQFLIQYYNGEERAKGNILERFSAQQFPDLHSELNLSSLELGDSALYFCASSVDSFYEQYFGPGTRLTVT.